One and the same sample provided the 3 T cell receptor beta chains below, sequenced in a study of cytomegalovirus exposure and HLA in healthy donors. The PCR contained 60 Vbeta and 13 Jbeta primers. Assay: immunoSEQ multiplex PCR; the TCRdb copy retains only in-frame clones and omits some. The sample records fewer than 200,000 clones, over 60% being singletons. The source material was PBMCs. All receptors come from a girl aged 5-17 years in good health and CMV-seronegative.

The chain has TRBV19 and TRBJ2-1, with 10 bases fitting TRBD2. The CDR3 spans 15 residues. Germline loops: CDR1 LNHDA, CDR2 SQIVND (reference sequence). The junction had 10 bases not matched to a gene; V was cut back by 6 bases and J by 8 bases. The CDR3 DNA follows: TGTGCCAGTAGCCCAGTTAGCGGGGGGTTCGATGAGCAGTTCTTC. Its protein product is CASSPVSGGFDEQFF.

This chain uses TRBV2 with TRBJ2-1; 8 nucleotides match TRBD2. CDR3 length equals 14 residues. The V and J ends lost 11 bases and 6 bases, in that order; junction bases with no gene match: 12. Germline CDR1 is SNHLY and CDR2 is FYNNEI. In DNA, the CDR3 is TGTGCCGGAGACGAGCGGGGGCGCGGCAATGAGCAGTTCTTC. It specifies CAGDERGRGNEQFF.

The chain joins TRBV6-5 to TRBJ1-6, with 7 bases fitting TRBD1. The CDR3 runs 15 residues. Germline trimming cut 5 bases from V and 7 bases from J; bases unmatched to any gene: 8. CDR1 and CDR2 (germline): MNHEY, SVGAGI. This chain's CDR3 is CASSLSGTENSPLHF. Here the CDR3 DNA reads TGTGCCAGCAGTCTCTCCGGGACAGAGAATTCACCCCTCCACTTT.